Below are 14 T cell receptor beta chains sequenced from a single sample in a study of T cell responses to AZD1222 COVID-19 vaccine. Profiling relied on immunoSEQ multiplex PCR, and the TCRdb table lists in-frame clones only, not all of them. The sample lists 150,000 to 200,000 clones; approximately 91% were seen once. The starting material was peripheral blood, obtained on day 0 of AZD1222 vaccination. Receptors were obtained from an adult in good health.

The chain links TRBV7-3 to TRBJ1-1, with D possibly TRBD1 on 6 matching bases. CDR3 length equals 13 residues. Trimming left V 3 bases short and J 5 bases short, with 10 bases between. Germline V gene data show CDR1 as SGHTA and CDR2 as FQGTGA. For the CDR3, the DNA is TGTGCCAGCAGCTTCGGGGGCCGGACTGAAGCTTTCTTT. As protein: CASSFGGRTEAFF.

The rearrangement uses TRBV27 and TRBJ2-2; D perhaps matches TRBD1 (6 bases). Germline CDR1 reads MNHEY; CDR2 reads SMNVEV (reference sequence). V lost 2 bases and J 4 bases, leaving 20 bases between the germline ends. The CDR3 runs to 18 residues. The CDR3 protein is CASSLVMTGASSTGELFF. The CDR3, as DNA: TGTGCCAGCAGTTTAGTGATGACAGGCGCGAGTAGCACCGGGGAGCTGTTTTTT.

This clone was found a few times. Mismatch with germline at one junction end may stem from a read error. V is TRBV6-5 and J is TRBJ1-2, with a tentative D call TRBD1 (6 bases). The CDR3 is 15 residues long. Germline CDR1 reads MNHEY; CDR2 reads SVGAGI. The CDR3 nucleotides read TGTGCCAGCACCAATCAAGGGGGAGGGAACTACGGCTACACCTTC. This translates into CASTNQGGGNYGYTF.

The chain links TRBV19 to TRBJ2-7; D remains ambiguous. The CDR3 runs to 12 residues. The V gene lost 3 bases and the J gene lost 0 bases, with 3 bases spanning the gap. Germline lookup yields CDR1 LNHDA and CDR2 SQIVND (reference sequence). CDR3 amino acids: CASSMPSYEQYF. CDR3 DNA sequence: TGTGCCAGTAGTATGCCCTCCTACGAGCAGTACTTC.

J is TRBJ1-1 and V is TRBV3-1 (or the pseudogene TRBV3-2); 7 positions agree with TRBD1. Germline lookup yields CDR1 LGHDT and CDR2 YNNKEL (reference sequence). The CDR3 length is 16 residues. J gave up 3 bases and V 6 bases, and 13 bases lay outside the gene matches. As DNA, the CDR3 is TGTGCCAGCAGACTAGGGAACAGGGGATATGACACTGAAGCTTTCTTT. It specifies CASRLGNRGYDTEAFF.

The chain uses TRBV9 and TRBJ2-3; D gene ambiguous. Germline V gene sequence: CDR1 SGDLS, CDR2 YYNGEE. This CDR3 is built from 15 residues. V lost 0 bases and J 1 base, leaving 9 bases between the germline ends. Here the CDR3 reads CASSVGQDGTDTQYF. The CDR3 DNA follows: TGTGCCAGCAGCGTAGGCCAGGACGGCACAGATACGCAGTATTTT. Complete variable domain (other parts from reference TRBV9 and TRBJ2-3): DSGVTQTPKHLITATGQRVTLRCSPRSGDLSVYWYQQSLDQGLQFLIQYYNGEERAKGNILERFSAQQFPDLHSELNLSSLELGDSALYFCASSVGQDGTDTQYFGPGTRLTVL.

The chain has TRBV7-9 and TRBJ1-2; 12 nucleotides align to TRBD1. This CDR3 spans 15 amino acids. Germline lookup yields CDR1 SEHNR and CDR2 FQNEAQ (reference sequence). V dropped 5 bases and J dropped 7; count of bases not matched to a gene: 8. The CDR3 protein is CASSPPGQGAGGYTF. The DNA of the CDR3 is TGTGCCAGCAGCCCGCCGGGACAGGGGGCTGGTGGCTACACCTTC.

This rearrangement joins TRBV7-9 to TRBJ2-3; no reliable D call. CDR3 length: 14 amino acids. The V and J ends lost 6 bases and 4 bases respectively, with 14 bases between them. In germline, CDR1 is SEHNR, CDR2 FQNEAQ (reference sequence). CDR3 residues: CASSWVGPADTQYF. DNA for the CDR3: TGTGCCAGCAGTTGGGTGGGCCCGGCAGATACGCAGTATTTT.

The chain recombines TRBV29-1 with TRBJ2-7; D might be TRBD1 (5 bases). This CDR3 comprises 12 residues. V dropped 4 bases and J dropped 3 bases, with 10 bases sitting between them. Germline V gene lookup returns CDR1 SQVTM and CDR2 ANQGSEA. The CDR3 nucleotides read TGCAGCGTTGTAGGGGATCTCTACGAGCAGTACTTC. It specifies CSVVGDLYEQYF.

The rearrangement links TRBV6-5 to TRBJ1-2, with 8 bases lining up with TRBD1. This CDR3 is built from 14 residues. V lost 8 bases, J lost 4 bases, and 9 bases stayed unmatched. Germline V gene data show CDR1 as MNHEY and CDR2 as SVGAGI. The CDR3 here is CASATGQAPYGYTF. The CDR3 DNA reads TGTGCCAGCGCGACGGGACAGGCCCCCTATGGCTACACCTTC.

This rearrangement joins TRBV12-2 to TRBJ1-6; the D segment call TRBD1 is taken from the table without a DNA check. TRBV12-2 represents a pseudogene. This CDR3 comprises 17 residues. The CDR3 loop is CASRLPTADRGNSPLHF. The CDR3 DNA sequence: TGTGCAAGTCGCTTACCGACGGCGGACAGGGGTAATTCACCCCTCCACTTT.

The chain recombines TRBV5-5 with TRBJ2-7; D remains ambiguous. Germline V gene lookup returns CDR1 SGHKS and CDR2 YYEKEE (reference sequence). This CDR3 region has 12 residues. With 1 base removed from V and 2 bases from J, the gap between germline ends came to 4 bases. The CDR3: CASSLMAYEQYF. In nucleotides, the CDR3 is TGTGCCAGCAGCTTGATGGCCTACGAGCAGTACTTC. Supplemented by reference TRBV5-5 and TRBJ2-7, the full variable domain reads DAGVTQSPTHLIKTRGQQVTLRCSPISGHKSVSWYQQVLGQGPQFIFQYYEKEERGRGNFPDRFSARQFPNYSSELNVNALLLGDSALYLCASSLMAYEQYFGPGTRLTVT.

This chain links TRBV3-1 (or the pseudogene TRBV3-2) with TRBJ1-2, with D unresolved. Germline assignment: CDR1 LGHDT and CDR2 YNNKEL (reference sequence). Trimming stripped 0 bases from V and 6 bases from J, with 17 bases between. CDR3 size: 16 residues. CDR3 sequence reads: CASSQDLRPRTDGYTF. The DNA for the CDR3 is TGTGCCAGCAGCCAAGATCTTCGGCCTCGGACGGATGGCTACACCTTC.

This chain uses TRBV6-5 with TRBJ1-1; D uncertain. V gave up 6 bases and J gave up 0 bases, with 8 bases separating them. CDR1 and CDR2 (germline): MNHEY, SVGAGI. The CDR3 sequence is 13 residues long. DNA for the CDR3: TGTGCCAGCAGCCGCCTGTTGAACACTGAAGCTTTCTTT. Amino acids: CASSRLLNTEAFF.